These 31 T cell receptor beta chains were all obtained from the same sample, sequenced in a study of T cells in Graves' hyperthyroidism and ophthalmopathy. Amplified TCR beta CDR3 regions derived from RNA transcripts. First-round RT-PCR of the TCR CDR3 relied on the HTBI primer set. MiXCR, run by TCRdb on the multiplex PCR reads, gives a single entry per CDR3 protein. The sample consists of around 380,000 distinct CDR3 sequences, roughly 14% of them appearing once. The sequencing sample was made of blood. Receptors were obtained from a man aged 30 to 45 with Graves' hyperthyroidism that later progressed to Graves' ophthalmopathy.

The rearrangement uses TRBV6-1 and TRBJ1-6, with 9 positions matching TRBD1. The CDR3 spans 17 residues. Germline V lookup: CDR1 MNHNS, CDR2 SASEGT. V shed 2 bases and J 10 bases; nucleotides not matched to a gene: 12. The CDR3 protein is CASSEPSSGTGWSPLHF. CDR3 coding DNA: TGTGCCAGCAGTGAACCGTCCTCCGGGACAGGGTGGTCACCCCTCCACTTT.

About this clonotype itself: This may stem from a read error, because a much larger clone lies one nucleotide away. The chain joins TRBV10-3 to TRBJ1-3; 9 nucleotides line up with TRBD1. Trimming cost V 11 bases and J 2 bases; bases outside gene matches: 7. Germline V gene lookup returns CDR1 ENHRY and CDR2 SYGVKD. The CDR3 is 14 residues long. CDR3 sequence: CAVGDRETGNTIYF. The CDR3 nucleotides are TGTGCCGTCGGGGACAGGGAAACTGGAAACACCATATATTTT.

This clonotype was seen more than once but under ten times. J is TRBJ2-7 and V is TRBV7-6, with 7 bases aligning to TRBD2. The CDR3 runs to 15 residues. The germline gives CDR1 SGHVS, CDR2 FNYEAQ. V lost 1 base and J lost 0; bases outside the gene matches: 3. For the CDR3, the DNA is TGTGCCAGCAGCTTAGGCGGGGGAAACTCCTACGAGCAGTACTTC. Its protein is CASSLGGGNSYEQYF.

The rearrangement uses TRBV24-1 and TRBJ2-1; no firm D call. The germline V gene encodes CDR1 KGHDR and CDR2 SFDVKD. The V and J ends lost 5 bases and 2 bases respectively, with 9 bases between them. The CDR3 contains 14 residues. The CDR3 here is CATSVPGTYNEQFF. CDR3 DNA: TGTGCCACCAGTGTTCCGGGTACCTACAATGAGCAGTTCTTC.

This clonotype came up a few times. This chain joins TRBV9 and TRBJ1-2; 7 bases are a match to TRBD1. The CDR3 spans 15 residues. The junction had 8 bases not matched to a gene; V was cut back by 4 bases and J by 2 bases. The germline CDR1 and CDR2 sequences are SGDLS and YYNGEE. CDR3 protein: CASSFYRGTNYGYTF. CDR3 in DNA: TGTGCCAGCAGCTTCTACAGGGGAACCAACTATGGCTACACCTTC.

This chain links TRBV5-1 with TRBJ1-6; maybe TRBD1 (6 bases). The CDR3 contains 15 residues. V shed 4 bases and J shed 14 bases, with 22 bases lying between them. Germline-derived CDR1 and CDR2 are SGHRS and YFSETQ. CDR3 coding DNA: TGCGCCAGCAGCCTTGAAGGGGGACTAGCGGGGGCCCTCCACTTT. Translation gives CASSLEGGLAGALHF.

In DNA, the CDR3 is TGCGCCAGTAGACCGCAGGGCTCTGGAAACACCATATATTTT. It yields the protein CASRPQGSGNTIYF. The rearrangement joins TRBV5-1 to TRBJ1-3, with D tentatively TRBD1 (5 bases). Germline loops: CDR1 SGHRS, CDR2 YFSETQ. V was pared by 8 bases and J by 0 bases, with 12 bases between. The CDR3 totals 14 residues. Together with reference TRBV5-1 and TRBJ1-3, the CDR3 gives the full variable domain: KAGVTQTPRYLIKTRGQQVTLSCSPISGHRSVSWYQQTPGQGLQFLFEYFSETQRNKGNFPGRFSGRQFSNSRSEMNVSTLELGDSALYLCASRPQGSGNTIYFGEGSWLTVV.

The V gene is TRBV6-1, the J gene TRBJ1-5; no definite D call. CDR3 length equals 15 residues. Germline V gene data show CDR1 as MNHNS and CDR2 as SASEGT. V shed 8 bases and J shed 0 bases, with 14 bases lying between them. The CDR3 DNA sequence: TGTGCCAGCGTTCTTATGGGAGATAGCAATCAGCCCCAGCATTTT. Translated, it gives CASVLMGDSNQPQHF.

This clonotype was seen repeatedly, ten times or more. This chain links TRBV11-1 with TRBJ2-5; no clear D gene. V lost 3 bases and J lost 3, with 8 bases in between. CDR1 is SGHAT and CDR2 is FQDESV in the germline V gene (reference sequence). This CDR3 region has 13 residues. Written as DNA, the CDR3 is TGTGCCAGCAGCTTGCAGGTTGAAGAGACCCAGTACTTC. The encoded protein is CASSLQVEETQYF.

This clonotype was recorded many times. J is TRBJ2-7 and V is TRBV6-1; possible D gene TRBD1, 5 bases. This CDR3 region has 12 residues. V was shortened by 8 bases and J by 1 base, with 9 bases between the two germline ends. The V gene's germline CDR1 is MNHNS and CDR2 SASEGT. CDR3 sequence: CASVGDSYEQYF. CDR3 DNA sequence: TGTGCCAGCGTAGGGGATTCCTACGAGCAGTACTTC.

This clonotype was counted at least ten times. The rearrangement uses TRBV12-3 or TRBV12-4 and TRBJ2-3, with TRBD2 matching over 7 bases. J lost 3 bases, V lost 3 bases, and 12 bases had no gene match. This CDR3 comprises 17 residues. The CDR3 coding sequence is TGTGCCAGCAGTTTCGTTTTTCGGGACTACCAAACAGATACGCAGTATTTT. Its translation is CASSFVFRDYQTDTQYF.

At least ten counts were recorded for this clonotype. The rearrangement joins TRBV29-1 to TRBJ2-5; 9 nucleotides match TRBD1. From germline, CDR1 is SQVTM and CDR2 ANQGSEA. Germline trimming cut 6 bases from V and 4 bases from J; bases unmatched to any gene: 6. CDR3 length equals 13 residues. CDR3 bases: TGCAGCGTGCCCGACAGGGGGGGAGAGACCCAGTACTTC. Its translation is CSVPDRGGETQYF. Full variable domain (missing parts from reference TRBV29-1 and TRBJ2-5): SAVISQKPSRDICQRGTSLTIQCQVDSQVTMMFWYRQQPGQSLTLIATANQGSEATYESGFVIDKFPISRPNLTFSTLTVSNMSPEDSSIYLCSVPDRGGETQYFGPGTRLLVL.

The sample holds many counts of this clonotype. The V gene is TRBV28, the J gene TRBJ1-2; D might be TRBD1 (5 bases). Trimming stripped 2 bases from V and 2 bases from J, with 9 bases between. The V gene's germline CDR1 is MDHEN and CDR2 SYDVKM. The CDR3 extends over 14 amino acids. The CDR3 is CASSLLAGNYGYTF. In nucleotides, the CDR3 is TGTGCCAGCAGTTTACTGGCAGGGAACTATGGCTACACCTTC.

This clonotype was observed at least ten times. V is TRBV11-2 and J is TRBJ2-7; TRBD2 might be the D (5 bases). Germline V lookup: CDR1 SGHAT, CDR2 FQNNGV. Trimming pared 4 bases from V and 3 bases from J, leaving 16 bases between. This CDR3 has 15 amino acids. CDR3 DNA: TGTGCCAGCAGCTACGTACTAGGGCCCTACTACGAGCAGTACTTC. Its translation: CASSYVLGPYYEQYF.

This clonotype came up many times. The gene calls are TRBV2 and TRBJ1-4; 10 bases are shared with TRBD1. CDR1 is SNHLY and CDR2 is FYNNEI in the germline V gene. The trim removed 3 bases at V and 4 bases at J, leaving 2 bases unmatched. This CDR3 is 15 amino acids long. Here the CDR3 reads CASSDRDRGNEKLFF. In DNA form, the CDR3 reads TGTGCCAGCAGTGATCGGGACAGGGGTAATGAAAAACTGTTTTTT.

This clonotype was counted between two and nine times. The V gene is TRBV18, the J gene TRBJ2-1, with unresolved D. The V and J ends lost 2 bases and 8 bases respectively, with 7 bases between them. In germline, CDR1 is KGHSH, CDR2 LQKENI. The CDR3 loop spans 12 amino acids. CDR3 DNA sequence: TGTGCCAGCTCACCAATAGCCGATGAGCAGTTCTTC. It translates to CASSPIADEQFF. Variable domain in full (rest from reference TRBV18 and TRBJ2-1): NAGVMQNPRHLVRRRGQEARLRCSPMKGHSHVYWYRQLPEEGLKFMVYLQKENIIDESGMPKERFSAEFPKEGPSILRIQQVVRGDSAAYFCASSPIADEQFFGPGTRLTVL.

This clonotype was observed at least ten times. The CDR3 is CASSTGGRSQPQHF. The CDR3 DNA is TGTGCCAGCAGTACAGGTGGCAGGAGTCAGCCCCAGCATTTT. The V call is TRBV12-3 or TRBV12-4, the J call TRBJ1-5; possible D gene TRBD1, 5 bases. This CDR3 comprises 14 residues. V lost 5 bases to trimming and J lost 6 bases, with 14 bases between them.

This clonotype appeared a few times. V and J are TRBV12-3 or TRBV12-4 and TRBJ1-5; D is undetermined. The V and J ends lost 1 base and 6 bases respectively, with 13 bases between them. This CDR3 has 15 residues. CDR3 amino acids: CASSLGGREAQPQHF. CDR3 nucleotide sequence: TGTGCCAGCAGTTTAGGGGGTAGGGAGGCTCAGCCCCAGCATTTT.

The chain employs TRBV5-1 and TRBJ2-2, with 12 bases lining up with TRBD2. The CDR3 runs 16 residues. J was trimmed by 4 bases and V by 6 bases; bases with no gene match: 7. Germline V gene sequence: CDR1 SGHRS, CDR2 YFSETQ. The CDR3 loop reads CASNGLAGSGTGELFF. The DNA for the CDR3 is TGCGCCAGCAATGGACTAGCGGGGTCCGGCACCGGGGAGCTGTTTTTT.

V is TRBV6-2 or TRBV6-3 and J is TRBJ2-5, with TRBD2 as a possible D gene (5 bases). Germline V CDR1 and CDR2: MNHEY, SVGEGT. The CDR3 consists of 15 residues. Trimming shortened V by 6 bases and J by 5 bases, and 19 bases separated the two germline ends. The CDR3 sequence is CASSRGLKKIETQYF. CDR3 DNA sequence: TGTGCCAGCAGCCGAGGACTCAAAAAGATTGAGACCCAGTACTTC.

This clonotype appeared many times. The chain employs TRBV7-8 and TRBJ2-5; no clear D gene. Trimming took off 1 base at V and 2 bases at J, with 8 bases between the two ends. CDR1 is SGHVS and CDR2 is FQNEAQ in the germline V gene. CDR3 length: 14 amino acids. The CDR3 DNA sequence: TGTGCCAGCAGCTTAGAGTCGCCACAAGAGACCCAGTACTTC. The encoded protein is CASSLESPQETQYF.

The V gene is TRBV6-1, the J gene TRBJ2-7; TRBD2 aligns across 14 bases. Germline V gives CDR1 MNHNS, CDR2 SASEGT. This CDR3 has 19 amino acids. V trimming: 6 bases; J trimming: 0 bases; junction bases outside the gene matches: 13. The chain's CDR3 is CASRECRPTSGGASYEQYF. CDR3 sequence (DNA): TGTGCCAGCAGAGAGTGTCGTCCGACTAGCGGGGGGGCCTCCTACGAGCAGTACTTC.

The chain couples TRBV6-1 to TRBJ2-6; D unclear. V dropped 0 bases and J dropped 0 bases, with 6 bases sitting between them. The CDR3 is 16 amino acids. Germline lookup yields CDR1 MNHNS and CDR2 SASEGT. The CDR3 nucleotides are TGTGCCAGCAGTGAAGCGCTGAACTCTGGGGCCAACGTCCTGACTTTC. Amino acid sequence: CASSEALNSGANVLTF.

In its sample, this clonotype was seen many times. The chain carries TRBV27 and TRBJ1-5; D uncertain. Germline CDR1 reads MNHEY; CDR2 reads SMNVEV (reference sequence). V lost 3 bases and J lost 0, with 3 bases in between. CDR3 size: 13 residues. As DNA, the CDR3 is TGTGCCAGCAGTTTCTTTAGCAATCAGCCCCAGCATTTT. Protein: CASSFFSNQPQHF.

This clonotype was detected only a few times. The chain employs TRBV5-1 and TRBJ1-6; D uncertain. The V and J ends lost 4 bases and 5 bases respectively, with 16 bases between them. The CDR3 loop spans 16 amino acids. Per germline, CDR1 SGHRS and CDR2 YFSETQ. The CDR3 bases are TGCGCCAGCAGCCCCACCGCCAAGAGTAATAATTCACCCCTCCACTTT. Protein: CASSPTAKSNNSPLHF.

The chain has TRBV7-9 and TRBJ1-2; D not certain. V was cut by 5 bases and J by 2 bases, with 12 bases left in between. The CDR3 loop spans 14 amino acids. CDR1 is SEHNR, CDR2 FQNEAQ, per germline (reference sequence). The CDR3 sequence is CASSPYGSNYGYTF. For the CDR3, the DNA is TGTGCCAGCAGCCCATACGGTAGCAACTATGGCTACACCTTC.

The chain uses TRBV20-1 and TRBJ2-3, with TRBD1 matching over 9 bases. The CDR3 is made up of 14 amino acids. Germline V gives CDR1 DFQATT, CDR2 SNEGSKA (reference sequence). V lost 5 bases, J lost 3 bases, and 6 bases stayed unmatched. CDR3 bases: TGCAGTGCTCCGCCGGGACAGGGTACAGATACGCAGTATTTT. This sequence encodes CSAPPGQGTDTQYF.

The table lists this clonotype with a few counts. The chain employs TRBV12-3 or TRBV12-4 and TRBJ1-6, with 8 bases aligning to TRBD1. CDR3 length equals 16 residues. With 4 bases clipped from V and 9 bases from J, the junction kept 11 bases outside the gene matches. Here the CDR3 reads CASSSTWTGSGSPLHF. The DNA for the CDR3 is TGTGCCAGCAGTTCCACCTGGACAGGGTCGGGTTCACCCCTCCACTTT.

The rearrangement links TRBV7-3 to TRBJ2-2, with unresolved D. The CDR3 is made up of 14 amino acids. V was clipped by 7 bases and J by 1 base, with 10 bases between them. Germline assignment: CDR1 SGHTA and CDR2 FQGTGA. The CDR3: CASTKARNTGELFF. DNA of the CDR3: TGTGCCAGCACCAAGGCTCGGAACACCGGGGAGCTGTTTTTT.

This clonotype was recorded at least ten times. The rearrangement joins TRBV12-3 or TRBV12-4 to TRBJ1-2, with no clear D. The V gene lost 4 bases and the J gene lost 2 bases, with 17 bases spanning the gap. The CDR3 runs 16 residues. The CDR3 reads CASSSPTGTLNYGYTF. DNA for the CDR3: TGTGCCAGCAGTTCTCCGACGGGAACCTTAAACTATGGCTACACCTTC.

This clonotype was detected many times. This chain links TRBV28 with TRBJ2-3; 14 nucleotides align to TRBD2. The junction had 11 bases not matched to a gene; V was cut back by 7 bases and J by 2 bases. The germline V gene encodes CDR1 MDHEN and CDR2 SYDVKM. The CDR3 contains 18 residues. The CDR3 coding sequence is TGTGCCAGCAAGTATACCGGGACTAGCGGGGGCGTCACAGATACGCAGTATTTT. This gives the protein CASKYTGTSGGVTDTQYF.